One and the same sample provided the 22 T cell receptor beta chains below, sequenced in a study of CD8 T cells in Susac syndrome. RNA totalling about 0.45 to 1 ug underwent reverse transcription with random hexamers. Via MiXCR, TCRdb re-called the immunoSEQ multiplex PCR reads, giving one row per CDR3 protein. The profile shows around 180,000 distinct CDR3 sequences, approximately 96% of them singletons. The sample comprised CD8+ T cells from PBMCs. The receptor source for this set is a human donor with multiple sclerosis.

The rearrangement joins TRBV19 to TRBJ2-2; D may be TRBD2 (5 bases). V lost 3 bases and J lost 7, with 9 bases in between. The germline gives CDR1 LNHDA, CDR2 SQIVND (reference sequence). This CDR3 has 13 amino acids. CDR3: CASSIGLSGELFF. CDR3 DNA sequence: TGTGCCAGTAGTATTGGACTCAGCGGGGAGCTGTTTTTT.

The chain joins TRBV6-1 to TRBJ2-3, with D tentatively TRBD2 (5 bases). The CDR3 is 14 residues long. Deletions cut 9 bases from V and 5 bases from J, with 18 bases between. Germline values: CDR1 MNHNS, CDR2 SASEGT. The CDR3 DNA reads as TGTGCCAGAGACGGACTTCCCCTCGGAGATACGCAGTATTTT. Amino acid sequence: CARDGLPLGDTQYF.

The V gene is TRBV6-1, the J gene TRBJ2-1; weak D call: TRBD2 (6 bases). The V and J ends lost 7 bases and 4 bases respectively, with 20 bases between them. Germline V CDR1 and CDR2: MNHNS, SASEGT. This CDR3 spans 16 amino acids. CDR3 bases: TGTGCCAGCACCGGGGTCCTACGCGGGATATACAATGAGCAGTTCTTC. Translation gives CASTGVLRGIYNEQFF.

The chain employs TRBV27 and TRBJ2-5, with 12 bases that match TRBD2. Germline CDR1 is MNHEY and CDR2 is SMNVEV (reference sequence). The CDR3 is 15 amino acids. Germline trimming cut 6 bases from V and 3 bases from J; bases unmatched to any gene: 5. The CDR3 DNA follows: TGTGCCAGCAGCCCGAGACTAGCGGGGGAAGAGACCCAGTACTTC. It encodes CASSPRLAGEETQYF.

The V gene is TRBV29-1, the J gene TRBJ2-1; tentative D call: TRBD2 (6 bases). The CDR3 is made up of 16 amino acids. Germline V gene sequence: CDR1 SQVTM, CDR2 ANQGSEA. Between the trimmed V and J ends, which lost 7 bases and 2 bases, there was a span of 21 bases. This CDR3 reads CSALLNVGRPYNEQFF. The CDR3 DNA follows: TGCAGCGCCCTGCTTAACGTCGGGAGACCCTACAATGAGCAGTTCTTC.

This chain connects TRBV5-1 to TRBJ2-7; D is perhaps TRBD1 (5 bases). Trimming took 2 bases from V and 0 from J, leaving 9 bases between them. This CDR3 has 14 residues. Per germline, CDR1 SGHRS and CDR2 YFSETQ. In nucleotides, the CDR3 is TGCGCCAGCAGCTTCGCAGGGTTCTCCTACGAGCAGTACTTC. This encodes CASSFAGFSYEQYF.

The V and J genes are TRBV4-2 and TRBJ2-3; unclear D gene. This CDR3 contains 15 residues. The V gene lost 8 bases and the J gene lost 2 bases, with 17 bases spanning the gap. CDR1 LGHNA and CDR2 YNFKEQ come from the germline V gene. In nucleotides, the CDR3 is TGTGCCAGCTCCCCTAATCGGCCTGACACAGATACGCAGTATTTT. The encoded protein is CASSPNRPDTDTQYF.

J is TRBJ1-1 and V is TRBV12-3 or TRBV12-4, with D hard to call. V gave up 7 bases and J gave up 2 bases, with 11 bases separating them. The CDR3 consists of 13 residues. The CDR3 DNA reads TGTGCCAGCACTCTGACACTCAACACTGAAGCTTTCTTT. Translation gives CASTLTLNTEAFF.

The chain employs TRBV18 and TRBJ2-3, with 7 bases lining up with TRBD1. Germline CDR1 is KGHSH and CDR2 is LQKENI. The V and J ends lost 2 bases and 7 bases, in that order; junction bases with no gene match: 6. This CDR3 is built from 14 residues. The CDR3 loop is CASSPGTAHHTQYF. The CDR3 bases are TGTGCCAGCTCACCAGGGACAGCACACCATACGCAGTATTTT. The variable domain in full, completed from reference TRBV18 and TRBJ2-3, reads NAGVMQNPRHLVRRRGQEARLRCSPMKGHSHVYWYRQLPEEGLKFMVYLQKENIIDESGMPKERFSAEFPKEGPSILRIQQVVRGDSAAYFCASSPGTAHHTQYFGPGTRLTVL.

This clonotype was counted once. The V gene is TRBV15, the J gene TRBJ2-7; the match to TRBD1 covers 8 bases. Unmatched junction bases numbered 7, after V lost 6 bases and J lost 3 bases. Germline CDR1 reads LNHNV; CDR2 reads YYDKDF (reference sequence). The CDR3 runs 14 residues. CDR3 amino acids: CATRKTGVDYEQYF. In DNA form, the CDR3 reads TGTGCCACCAGGAAGACAGGGGTCGACTACGAGCAGTACTTC. Together with reference TRBV15 and TRBJ2-7, the CDR3 gives the full variable domain: DAMVIQNPRYQVTQFGKPVTLSCSQTLNHNVMYWYQQKSSQAPKLLFHYYDKDFNNEADTPDNFQSRRPNTSFCFLDIRSPGLGDTAMYLCATRKTGVDYEQYFGPGTRLTVT.

This clonotype was observed once. The chain links TRBV5-1 to TRBJ2-7; 7 nucleotides agree with TRBD1. The germline gives CDR1 SGHRS, CDR2 YFSETQ. Germline trimming cut 4 bases from V and 5 bases from J; bases unmatched to any gene: 9. The CDR3 extends over 14 amino acids. Written as DNA, the CDR3 is TGCGCCAGCAGCCCCTACAAGGGGGCTAACGAGCAGTACTTC. It is translated as CASSPYKGANEQYF.

The chain has TRBV4-1 and TRBJ1-1; 10 nucleotides line up with TRBD1. This CDR3 region has 17 residues. J lost 6 bases, V lost 0 bases, and 10 bases had no gene match. Germline-derived CDR1 and CDR2 are MGHRA and YSYEKL. The CDR3 nucleotides read TGCGCCAGCAGCCAAGAAAGGGGGGGACAGGGGATCGCTGAAGCTTTCTTT. Amino acids: CASSQERGGQGIAEAFF.

This chain uses TRBV24-1 with TRBJ2-2, with 9 bases fitting TRBD2. The CDR3 covers 14 residues. Germline CDR1 KGHDR, CDR2 SFDVKD. V lost 9 bases, J lost 5 bases, and 6 bases stayed unmatched. CDR3: CATQLAGGTGELFF. The CDR3 DNA is TGTGCCACCCAACTAGCGGGTGGAACCGGGGAGCTGTTTTTT.

The J gene is TRBJ2-1, the V gene TRBV13; TRBD2 matches 11 bases. The CDR3 consists of 16 residues. Trimming cost V 5 bases and J 7 bases; bases outside gene matches: 10. The germline V gene has CDR1 PRHDT and CDR2 FYEKMQ (reference sequence). In DNA, the CDR3 is TGTGCCAGCAGCCTAACGATGGGACTAGCGGAGAATGAGCAGTTCTTC. Amino acids: CASSLTMGLAENEQFF.

The chain uses TRBV4-1 and TRBJ2-7; the D gene is possibly TRBD2 (5 bases). Between the trimmed V and J ends, which lost 1 base and 4 bases, there was a span of 11 bases. This CDR3 has 14 residues. Germline V gives CDR1 MGHRA, CDR2 YSYEKL. The DNA for the CDR3 is TGCGCCAGCAGCCAAGCACGGGGTTTTTACGAGCAGTACTTC. This sequence encodes CASSQARGFYEQYF.

V gene TRBV9 combines with J gene TRBJ2-5, with D maybe TRBD1 (5 bases). CDR1 SGDLS and CDR2 YYNGEE come from the germline V gene. The V end was cut by 3 bases, the J end by 0 bases, with 9 bases between. The CDR3 is made up of 14 amino acids. The DNA for the CDR3 is TGTGCCAGCAGCGCGCCGACAGACCAAGAGACCCAGTACTTC. It specifies CASSAPTDQETQYF.

The V and J genes are TRBV11-2 and TRBJ2-7; D is unclear. The V and J ends lost 5 bases and 6 bases respectively, with 11 bases between them. There are 12 residues in the CDR3. CDR1 and CDR2 (germline): SGHAT, FQNNGV. For the CDR3, the DNA is TGTGCCAGCAGCCCTTCGGTGTCCGAGCAGTACTTC. Amino acid sequence: CASSPSVSEQYF.

V usage is TRBV3-1 and J usage is TRBJ1-5; tentatively, D is TRBD1 (6 bases). Germline V gene data show CDR1 as LGHDT and CDR2 as YNNKEL (reference sequence). This CDR3 comprises 17 residues. V was cut by 7 bases and J by 0 bases, with 19 bases left in between. CDR3 sequence (DNA): TGTGCCAGCACCCCACCCCTGGACAGCAATAGCAATCAGCCCCAGCATTTT. Translating gives CASTPPLDSNSNQPQHF.

This clonotype has only a few counts. The chain combines TRBV9 with TRBJ2-1, with TRBD1 matching over 8 bases. This CDR3 is 14 amino acids long. The V segment lost 3 bases and the J segment 4 bases; nucleotides outside the gene matches: 3. Germline V gene data show CDR1 as SGDLS and CDR2 as YYNGEE. CDR3 in amino acids: CASSARTGYNEQFF. The CDR3 bases are TGTGCCAGCAGCGCCAGGACAGGGTACAATGAGCAGTTCTTC.

The chain couples TRBV15 to TRBJ2-7; no firm D call. The V end was cut by 0 bases, the J end by 1 base, with 7 bases between. CDR1 LNHNV and CDR2 YYDKDF come from the germline V gene (reference sequence). This CDR3 spans 14 amino acids. CDR3 sequence reads: CATSRELGSYEQYF. DNA of the CDR3: TGTGCCACCAGCAGAGAACTCGGATCCTACGAGCAGTACTTC. Full variable domain (remainder filled in from reference TRBV15 and TRBJ2-7): DAMVIQNPRYQVTQFGKPVTLSCSQTLNHNVMYWYQQKSSQAPKLLFHYYDKDFNNEADTPDNFQSRRPNTSFCFLDIRSPGLGDTAMYLCATSRELGSYEQYFGPGTRLTVT.

The chain is built from TRBV7-9 and TRBJ2-7; 9 bases map to TRBD2. Germline V gene lookup returns CDR1 SEHNR and CDR2 FQNEAQ (reference sequence). The CDR3 runs to 16 residues. The V and J ends lost 5 bases and 1 base, in that order; junction bases with no gene match: 9. CDR3 sequence (DNA): TGTGCCAGCAGCCCCCAACTAGCGGGTGATTCCTACGAGCAGTACTTC. It is translated as CASSPQLAGDSYEQYF.

The chain employs TRBV29-1 and TRBJ2-7; 7 nucleotides match TRBD1. Germline trimming cut 5 bases from V and 2 bases from J; bases unmatched to any gene: 3. The CDR3 loop spans 12 amino acids. The germline V gene has CDR1 SQVTM and CDR2 ANQGSEA. CDR3 in DNA: TGCAGCGTTATGGGACAGACCTACGAGCAGTACTTC. Translating it yields CSVMGQTYEQYF.